This T cell receptor (beta chain) is from a study of T cells in Graves' hyperthyroidism and ophthalmopathy. Study at large: Peripheral blood sampling occurred at initial diagnosis, before any treatment.

This CDR3 has 15 amino acids. Germline loops: CDR1 MNHEY, CDR2 SVGEGT. V shed 0 bases and J shed 0 bases, with 3 bases lying between them. Hyperthyroidism was newly diagnosed in patients aged 18 to 65 (duration under 2 months). Regarding this clonotype: Its antigen is as yet unknown.

Study-level results: Model output signaled ophthalmopathy a median 6.5 months ahead of onset.

Researchers took RNA transcripts and amplified the TCR beta CDR3 regions from them. Primed by the HTBI set, a first-round RT-PCR was run on the TCR CDR3. TCRdb processed the multiplex PCR reads anew with MiXCR; each CDR3 protein has one entry. Here the sample spans 300,000 to 400,000 distinct CDR3 sequences, 21% being singletons. The chain has TRBV6-2 or TRBV6-3 and TRBJ2-6; D unresolved. The sequence derives from a woman in her 50s with Graves' hyperthyroidism. The sequenced material came from blood. CDR3 residues: CASSYSRSGANVLTF. Here the CDR3 DNA reads TGTGCCAGCAGTTACTCCCGCTCTGGGGCCAACGTCCTGACTTTC.